The 14 T cell receptor beta chains below come from one sample, sequenced in a study of cytomegalovirus exposure and HLA in healthy donors. The PCR made use of 60 Vbeta and 13 Jbeta primers. The repertoire was sequenced with immunoSEQ multiplex PCR; TCRdb's copy has only in-frame clones and lacks some. Here the sample spans 150,000 or so clones, around 80% being singletons. The sample consisted of PBMCs. The receptor source for this set is a man aged 35 to 55 in good health and CMV-seropositive.

The chain carries TRBV10-3 and TRBJ2-1; TRBD2 agrees at 7 bases. CDR1 and CDR2 from the germline V gene are ENHRY and SYGVKD. The trim removed 11 bases at V and 5 bases at J, leaving 9 bases unmatched. The CDR3 has 13 amino acids. CDR3 DNA: TGTGCCGCCGCGGGACTATTCAACAATGAGCAGTTCTTC. It yields the protein CAAAGLFNNEQFF.

This clone was recorded once. The CDR3 loop is CASSFREVSTFSNQPQHF. CDR3 sequence (DNA): TGTGCCAGCAGTTTTAGGGAGGTCTCCACCTTTAGCAATCAGCCCCAGCATTTT. V usage is TRBV28 and J usage is TRBJ1-5; D is ambiguous. CDR1 MDHEN and CDR2 SYDVKM come from the germline V gene. Trimming left V 3 bases short and J 0 bases short, with 18 bases between. CDR3 length: 18 amino acids.

This chain joins TRBV30 and TRBJ2-7; TRBD1 matches 8 bases. CDR1 and CDR2 (germline): GTSNPN, SVGIG (reference sequence). V lost 2 bases, J lost 2 bases, and 17 bases stayed unmatched. There are 18 residues in the CDR3. The CDR3 bases are TGTGCCTGGAGTTGGTGGGACAGGCTTGGCGTAAGAACCTACGAGCAGTACTTC. Translating it yields CAWSWWDRLGVRTYEQYF. Full variable domain (outside the CDR3, taken from reference TRBV30 and TRBJ2-7): SQTIHQWPATLVQPVGSPLSLECTVEGTSNPNLYWYRQAAGRGLQLLFYSVGIGQISSEVPQNLSASRPQDRQFILSSKKLLLSDSGFYLCAWSWWDRLGVRTYEQYFGPGTRLTVT.

CDR3 sequence (DNA): TGTGCCAGCAGTGAACGGGTAGAAAGCTACACCTTC. Translation: CASSERVESYTF. This chain uses TRBV6-1 with TRBJ1-2; D is uncertain. There are 12 residues in the CDR3. The germline gives CDR1 MNHNS, CDR2 SASEGT. The V end was cut by 2 bases, the J end by 9 bases, with 10 bases between.

The chain uses TRBV19 and TRBJ2-3, with TRBD1 matching 7 bases. Germline assignment: CDR1 LNHDA and CDR2 SQIVND (reference sequence). V trimming: 7 bases; J trimming: 6 bases; junction bases outside the gene matches: 13. The CDR3 sequence is 15 residues long. DNA of the CDR3: TGTGCCAGTAATCGACAGGGAAGTGTCGGGGATACGCAGTATTTT. Its protein is CASNRQGSVGDTQYF.

The genes are TRBV5-8 and TRBJ2-5; D may be TRBD1 (6 bases). Per germline, CDR1 SGHTS and CDR2 YDEGEE. This CDR3 is built from 12 residues. V lost 8 bases and J 4 bases, leaving 12 bases between the germline ends. The CDR3, as DNA: TGTGCCAGTAACAGGGACCCAGAGACCCAGTACTTC. Translated, it gives CASNRDPETQYF.

The V call is TRBV7-9, the J call TRBJ1-3; D unresolved. CDR3 size: 12 residues. The germline gives CDR1 SEHNR, CDR2 FQNEAQ (reference sequence). Trimming removed 3 bases from V and 3 bases from J, with 3 bases in between. The CDR3 region has the DNA TGTGCCAGCAGCTTCTATGGAAACACCATATATTTT. This gives the protein CASSFYGNTIYF.

The chain employs TRBV28 and TRBJ2-1; D might be TRBD2 (6 bases). This CDR3 is 12 amino acids long. The V gene lost 7 bases and the J gene lost 8 bases, with 12 bases spanning the gap. The germline gives CDR1 MDHEN, CDR2 SYDVKM. The CDR3 sequence is CASTRGIYEQFF. The CDR3 nucleotides are TGTGCCAGCACGCGCGGGATCTATGAGCAGTTCTTC.

This sequence joins TRBV27 and TRBJ1-3, with D possibly being TRBD1 (6 bases). Trimming removed 5 bases at V and 2 bases at J, with 10 bases between. CDR3 length: 14 residues. Germline assignment: CDR1 MNHEY and CDR2 SMNVEV (reference sequence). The CDR3 loop reads CASSPGQPGNTIYF. CDR3 DNA: TGTGCCAGCAGTCCCGGACAGCCTGGAAACACCATATATTTT.

Here the CDR3 DNA reads TGTGCCAGCTCACCTGGACAAGCCACTGAAGCTTTCTTT. Translated, it gives CASSPGQATEAFF. The rearrangement joins TRBV18 to TRBJ1-1; TRBD1 is a possible D gene (5 bases). The germline V and J ends were trimmed by 3 bases and 4 bases, with 9 bases remaining between them. This CDR3 has 13 amino acids. The V gene's germline CDR1 is KGHSH and CDR2 LQKENI. Together with reference TRBV18 and TRBJ1-1, the CDR3 gives the full variable domain: NAGVMQNPRHLVRRRGQEARLRCSPMKGHSHVYWYRQLPEEGLKFMVYLQKENIIDESGMPKERFSAEFPKEGPSILRIQQVVRGDSAAYFCASSPGQATEAFFGQGTRLTVV.

The genes are TRBV5-1 and TRBJ1-2; possibly TRBD1 for D (6 bases). The CDR3 length is 14 residues. In germline, CDR1 is SGHRS, CDR2 YFSETQ. The V end was cut by 3 bases, the J end by 6 bases, with 15 bases between. CDR3 in amino acids: CASSSTGAGNGYTF. CDR3 coding DNA: TGCGCCAGCAGCTCGACAGGAGCGGGGAATGGCTACACCTTC. Full variable domain (missing parts from reference TRBV5-1 and TRBJ1-2): KAGVTQTPRYLIKTRGQQVTLSCSPISGHRSVSWYQQTPGQGLQFLFEYFSETQRNKGNFPGRFSGRQFSNSRSEMNVSTLELGDSALYLCASSSTGAGNGYTFGSGTRLTVV.

Only one count was recorded for this clone. CDR3 amino acids: CASSLGGSNTEAFF. In nucleotides, the CDR3 is TGTGCCAGCAGTCTGGGGGGATCCAACACTGAAGCTTTCTTT. The V gene is TRBV6-5, the J gene TRBJ1-1; possible D gene TRBD1, 5 bases. The CDR3 covers 14 residues. V gave up 5 bases and J gave up 2 bases, with 12 bases separating them. Germline V gene data show CDR1 as MNHEY and CDR2 as SVGAGI.

V and J are TRBV27 and TRBJ1-1; the match to TRBD1 covers 7 bases. The germline V gene has CDR1 MNHEY and CDR2 SMNVEV (reference sequence). This CDR3 is 12 amino acids long. The V and J ends lost 5 bases and 8 bases, in that order; junction bases with no gene match: 5. The CDR3 coding sequence is TGTGCCAGCAGTCACCCACAGGGGGAAGCTTTCTTT. Translation: CASSHPQGEAFF.

The V gene is TRBV11-2, the J gene TRBJ2-5; weak D call: TRBD1 (5 bases). Trimming cost V 1 base and J 4 bases, with 13 bases left between them. Germline CDR1 SGHAT, CDR2 FQNNGV. The CDR3 has 15 residues. The CDR3 reads CASSLAREPRETQYF. CDR3 nucleotides: TGTGCCAGCAGCTTAGCCAGGGAACCCCGAGAGACCCAGTACTTC.